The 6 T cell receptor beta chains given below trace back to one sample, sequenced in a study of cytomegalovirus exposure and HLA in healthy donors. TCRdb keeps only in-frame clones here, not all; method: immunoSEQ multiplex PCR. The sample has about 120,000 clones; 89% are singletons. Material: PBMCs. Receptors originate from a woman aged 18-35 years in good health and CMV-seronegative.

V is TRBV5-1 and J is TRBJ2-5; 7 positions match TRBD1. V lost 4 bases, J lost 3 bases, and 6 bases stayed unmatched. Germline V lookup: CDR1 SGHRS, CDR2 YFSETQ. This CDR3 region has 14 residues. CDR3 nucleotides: TGCGCCAGCAGCCTAGGACAGGCCGAAGAGACCCAGTACTTC. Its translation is CASSLGQAEETQYF.

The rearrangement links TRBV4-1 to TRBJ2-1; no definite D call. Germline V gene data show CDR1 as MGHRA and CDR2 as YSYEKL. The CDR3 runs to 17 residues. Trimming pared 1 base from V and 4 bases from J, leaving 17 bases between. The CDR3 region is CASSQGPSRRYYNEQFF. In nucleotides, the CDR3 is TGCGCCAGCAGCCAAGGTCCGTCCAGGCGTTATTACAATGAGCAGTTCTTC.

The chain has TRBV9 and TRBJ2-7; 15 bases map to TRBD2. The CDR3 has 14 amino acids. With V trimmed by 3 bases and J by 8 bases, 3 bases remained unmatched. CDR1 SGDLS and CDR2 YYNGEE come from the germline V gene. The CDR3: CASSGGTSGGKQYF. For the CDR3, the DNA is TGTGCCAGCAGCGGTGGGACTAGCGGGGGGAAGCAGTACTTC.

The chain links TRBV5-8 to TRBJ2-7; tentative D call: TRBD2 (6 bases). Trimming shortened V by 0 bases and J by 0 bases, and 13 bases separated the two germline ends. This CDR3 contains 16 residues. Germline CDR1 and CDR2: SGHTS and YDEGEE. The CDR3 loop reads CASSLGFREVSYEQYF. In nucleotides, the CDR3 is TGTGCCAGCAGCTTGGGTTTTAGGGAGGTCTCCTACGAGCAGTACTTC.

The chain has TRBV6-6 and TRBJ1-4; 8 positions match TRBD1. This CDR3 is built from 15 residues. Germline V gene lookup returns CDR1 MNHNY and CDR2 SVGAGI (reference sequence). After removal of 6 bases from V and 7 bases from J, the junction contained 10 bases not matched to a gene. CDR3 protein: CASSRGGTGVEKLFF. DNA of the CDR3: TGTGCCAGCAGCCGAGGGGGGACAGGTGTTGAAAAACTGTTTTTT.

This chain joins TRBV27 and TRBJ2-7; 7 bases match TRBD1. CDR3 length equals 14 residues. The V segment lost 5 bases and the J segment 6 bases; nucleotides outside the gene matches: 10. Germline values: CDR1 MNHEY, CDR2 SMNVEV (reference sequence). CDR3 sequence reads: CASSPYRGWSEQYF. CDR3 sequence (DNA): TGTGCCAGCAGTCCCTACAGGGGCTGGTCCGAGCAGTACTTC.